Listed below are T cell receptor beta chains from one sample, sequenced in a study of beta chain features in type 1 diabetes. The data were produced by immunoSEQ multiplex PCR, yet TCRdb's version contains in-frame clones alone and is incomplete. Altogether 810,000 or so clones are present, roughly a sixth being singletons, with the ten largest covering about 0.025%. Sequenced material: naive CD4+ T cells from blood. The receptors stem from a woman younger than 35 in good health. Each CDR3 is given with its conserved first and last residue. A D gene is named only where the DNA matches it firmly. Rows may omit the clone size; those that give it use once, few, many or a size class.

clone size: .; D gene: TRBD1; J gene: TRBJ2-5; V gene: TRBV10-3; CDR3 DNA: TGTGCCATCAGTGAGCGAACAGGGGGCCGAGAGACCCAGTACTTC; CDR3 protein: CAISERTGGRETQYF
clone size: .; D gene: .; J gene: TRBJ2-2; V gene: TRBV5-1; CDR3 DNA: TGCGCCAGCAGCTTGGTCTCACAACAGGTGACCGGGGAGCTGTTTTTT; CDR3 protein: CASSLVSQQVTGELFF
clone size: few; D gene: TRBD2; J gene: TRBJ2-5; V gene: TRBV19; CDR3 DNA: TGTGCCAGTAGTGACATGACTAGCGGACAAGAGACCCAGTACTTC; CDR3 protein: CASSDMTSGQETQYF
clone size: .; D gene: .; J gene: TRBJ1-1; V gene: TRBV7-9; CDR3 DNA: TGTGCCAGCAGTTCTCGGGGGGACACTGAAGCTTTCTTT; CDR3 protein: CASSSRGDTEAFF
clone size: few; D gene: .; J gene: TRBJ2-5; V gene: TRBV2; CDR3 DNA: TGTGCCAGCAGTGTTTCTGATTGGGCCAAGTACCAAGAGACCCAGTACTTC; CDR3 protein: CASSVSDWAKYQETQYF
clone size: few; D gene: .; J gene: TRBJ1-2; V gene: TRBV19; CDR3 DNA: TGTGCCAGTAGTAAGGGTCGGGGCTATGGCTACACCTTC; CDR3 protein: CASSKGRGYGYTF
clone size: few; D gene: TRBD1; J gene: TRBJ2-7; V gene: TRBV28; CDR3 DNA: TGTGCCAGCAGTTCAACAGGGGCCCGATTTGTGGTGCAGTACTTC; CDR3 protein: CASSSTGARFVVQYF
clone size: few; D gene: .; J gene: TRBJ1-5; V gene: TRBV6-1; CDR3 DNA: TGTGCCAGCAGTACGAGACAGGCCGGCCATCAGCCCCAGCATTTT; CDR3 protein: CASSTRQAGHQPQHF
clone size: .; D gene: .; J gene: TRBJ2-2; V gene: TRBV19; CDR3 DNA: TGTGCCAGTAGTATAGGGAGCGGGGAGCTGTTTTTT; CDR3 protein: CASSIGSGELFF
clone size: .; D gene: .; J gene: TRBJ2-3; V gene: TRBV11-2; CDR3 DNA: TGTGCCAGCAGCTTGAGACAGATCACAGATACGCAGTATTTT; CDR3 protein: CASSLRQITDTQYF
clone size: .; D gene: .; J gene: TRBJ1-3; V gene: TRBV19; CDR3 DNA: TGTGCCAGTAGTATGTGGAGCTCTGGAAACACCATATATTTT; CDR3 protein: CASSMWSSGNTIYF
clone size: few; D gene: .; J gene: TRBJ1-5; V gene: TRBV4-3; CDR3 DNA: TGCGCCAGCAGCCAAGATCTACTATACAGGGACAATCAGCCCCAGCATTTT; CDR3 protein: CASSQDLLYRDNQPQHF
clone size: .; D gene: .; J gene: TRBJ2-2; V gene: TRBV11-1; CDR3 DNA: TGTGCCAGCAGCGACCAAACCACCGGGGAGCTGTTTTTT; CDR3 protein: CASSDQTTGELFF
clone size: .; D gene: .; J gene: TRBJ2-7; V gene: TRBV9; CDR3 DNA: TGTGCCAGCAGCGGATCGGGCGAGCAGTACTTC; CDR3 protein: CASSGSGEQYF
clone size: few; D gene: .; J gene: TRBJ2-7; V gene: TRBV28; CDR3 DNA: TGTGCCAGCAGTTTAGGGGGGCCATGGGCCGAGCAGTACTTC; CDR3 protein: CASSLGGPWAEQYF
clone size: few; D gene: .; J gene: TRBJ1-1; V gene: TRBV5-1; CDR3 DNA: TGCGCCAGCAGCTTCTCGGGGGACACTGAAGCTTTCTTT; CDR3 protein: CASSFSGDTEAFF
clone size: few; D gene: TRBD2; J gene: TRBJ2-1; V gene: TRBV5-1; CDR3 DNA: TGCGCCAGCAGGCTAGCGGACTCCTACAATGAGCAGTTCTTC; CDR3 protein: CASRLADSYNEQFF
clone size: few; D gene: .; J gene: TRBJ2-7; V gene: TRBV5-1; CDR3 DNA: TGCGCCAGCAGCTCGCAGACAGGTTTGAACTACGAGCAGTACTTC; CDR3 protein: CASSSQTGLNYEQYF
clone size: .; D gene: TRBD1; J gene: TRBJ2-5; V gene: TRBV6-1; CDR3 DNA: TGTGCCAGCAGTGAATACCGGGACAGGGACCAAGAGACCCAGTACTTC; CDR3 protein: CASSEYRDRDQETQYF
clone size: few; D gene: TRBD2; J gene: TRBJ2-1; V gene: TRBV4-2; CDR3 DNA: TGTGCCAGCAGCCAAAGATTCGGGACTAGCGGGAGTGTAACCAATGAGCAGTTCTTC; CDR3 protein: CASSQRFGTSGSVTNEQFF
clone size: few; D gene: TRBD2; J gene: TRBJ2-1; V gene: TRBV15; CDR3 DNA: TGTGCCACCTCTCTAGCGGGAGGGCCCAATGAGCAGTTCTTC; CDR3 protein: CATSLAGGPNEQFF
clone size: few; D gene: .; J gene: TRBJ1-1; V gene: TRBV28; CDR3 DNA: TGTGCCAGCAGTTTGAAGGGGTCTCAAGCTTTCTTT; CDR3 protein: CASSLKGSQAFF
clone size: .; D gene: .; J gene: TRBJ1-1; V gene: TRBV10-1; CDR3 DNA: TGCGCCAGCAGTGAAGACTTGAACACTGAAGCTTTCTTT; CDR3 protein: CASSEDLNTEAFF
clone size: few; D gene: TRBD1; J gene: TRBJ2-7; V gene: TRBV4-1; CDR3 DNA: TGCGCCAGCAGCCAAGTGTCGGCAGGGGGTACCTACGAGCAGTACTTC; CDR3 protein: CASSQVSAGGTYEQYF
clone size: few; D gene: .; J gene: TRBJ2-2; V gene: TRBV5-1; CDR3 DNA: TGCGCCAGCAATGCCCTACCCACGGCCGGGGAGCTGTTTTTT; CDR3 protein: CASNALPTAGELFF
clone size: .; D gene: TRBD2; J gene: TRBJ2-3; V gene: TRBV28; CDR3 DNA: TGTGCCAGCAGTTTAGCCCTAGCGGGAGGGCCGGGCACAGATACGCAGTATTTT; CDR3 protein: CASSLALAGGPGTDTQYF
clone size: .; D gene: TRBD1; J gene: TRBJ1-4; V gene: TRBV18; CDR3 DNA: TGTGCCAGCTCACCACCGGGACAGCCTAATGAAAAACTGTTTTTT; CDR3 protein: CASSPPGQPNEKLFF
clone size: .; D gene: .; J gene: TRBJ2-1; V gene: TRBV18; CDR3 DNA: TGTGCCAGCTCACCACCGAATGTGCGGCCGAATGAGCAGTTCTTC; CDR3 protein: CASSPPNVRPNEQFF
clone size: .; D gene: TRBD1; J gene: TRBJ1-4; V gene: TRBV2; CDR3 DNA: TGTGCCAGCAGCGATGAAGGGGGCCGGAGAAAACTGTTTTTT; CDR3 protein: CASSDEGGRRKLFF
clone size: few; D gene: .; J gene: TRBJ2-5; V gene: TRBV7-2; CDR3 DNA: TGTGCCAGCAGCCGTACCCAAGAGACCCAGTACTTC; CDR3 protein: CASSRTQETQYF
clone size: .; D gene: TRBD2; J gene: TRBJ2-3; V gene: TRBV11-2; CDR3 DNA: TGTGCCAGCAGCTTTCGACTAGCGAAGGACACAGATACGCAGTATTTT; CDR3 protein: CASSFRLAKDTDTQYF
clone size: few; D gene: .; J gene: TRBJ1-5; V gene: TRBV7-2; CDR3 DNA: TGTGCCAGCAGCTTAGTACAGGGTCAGCCCCAGCATTTT; CDR3 protein: CASSLVQGQPQHF
clone size: few; D gene: .; J gene: TRBJ2-7; V gene: TRBV4-3; CDR3 DNA: TGCGCCAGCAGCCAAGATGGCGAGCAGTACTTC; CDR3 protein: CASSQDGEQYF
clone size: few; D gene: .; J gene: TRBJ1-2; V gene: TRBV2; CDR3 DNA: TGTGCCAGCAGGGAGACAGCAAATGGCTACACCTTC; CDR3 protein: CASRETANGYTF
clone size: few; D gene: .; J gene: TRBJ2-5; V gene: TRBV6-1; CDR3 DNA: TGTGCCAGCAGTGAAGTAAGGGAGACCCAGTACTTC; CDR3 protein: CASSEVRETQYF
clone size: .; D gene: .; J gene: TRBJ1-2; V gene: TRBV7-9; CDR3 DNA: TGTGCCAGCAGCTTAGTGAGCTACACCTTC; CDR3 protein: CASSLVSYTF
clone size: .; D gene: .; J gene: TRBJ2-6; V gene: TRBV18; CDR3 DNA: TGTGCCAGCTCACCAGGCTCTGGGGCCAACGTCCTGACTTTC; CDR3 protein: CASSPGSGANVLTF
clone size: few; D gene: TRBD2; J gene: TRBJ2-7; V gene: TRBV19; CDR3 DNA: TGTGCCAGTAGTGCTAGGACTAGCGGGAACGACGAGCAGTACTTC; CDR3 protein: CASSARTSGNDEQYF
clone size: few; D gene: TRBD1; J gene: TRBJ2-2; V gene: TRBV5-1; CDR3 DNA: TGCGCCAGCAGCCCCGGGACAGGGGGCACCGGGGAGCTGTTTTTT; CDR3 protein: CASSPGTGGTGELFF
clone size: .; D gene: TRBD2; J gene: TRBJ2-3; V gene: TRBV11-1; CDR3 DNA: TGTGCCAGCAAGCGGCGGGAGGGCCGGGGCACAGATACGCAGTATTTT; CDR3 protein: CASKRREGRGTDTQYF
clone size: .; D gene: .; J gene: TRBJ2-7; V gene: TRBV7-2; CDR3 DNA: TGTGCCAGCAGCTTGTCGCGCTACGAGCAGTACTTC; CDR3 protein: CASSLSRYEQYF
clone size: .; D gene: .; J gene: TRBJ2-7; V gene: TRBV20-1; CDR3 DNA: TGCAGTGCTAGCTTGGAAGGCGAGCAGTACTTC; CDR3 protein: CSASLEGEQYF
clone size: few; D gene: TRBD1; J gene: TRBJ2-2; V gene: TRBV19; CDR3 DNA: TGTGCCAGTAGTCCCTGGACAGGGAACGGGGAGCTGTTTTTT; CDR3 protein: CASSPWTGNGELFF
clone size: .; D gene: TRBD2; J gene: TRBJ2-1; V gene: TRBV5-6; CDR3 DNA: TGTGCCAGCAGCCTCTCGGGACTAGCGGGAGATGAGCAGTTCTTC; CDR3 protein: CASSLSGLAGDEQFF